This T cell receptor (beta chain) emerged from a study of blood T cell repertoires in COVID-19 (dated by TCRdb to about 2020). In the study overall: Samples covering the acute and convalescent phases of COVID-19 were provided by collaborators in the United States, Italy and Spain. HLA class I and class II types, where available, came from metadata supplied by the sample provider rather than from assay-based typing. Nearly every sample came with metadata listing a de-identified subject ID, COVID-19 status, age in years and sex. Samples came from the ongoing ImmuneRACE study (first 160 participants) plus 1,254 subjects from 6 global collaborators. Deeply sampled blood TCRbeta repertoires from subjects exposed to, actively infected with, or recovered from COVID-19 were included in the dataset. The material from the prospective study consisted of cDNA or gDNA derived from T cells, B-cell-depleted T cells, or PBMCs. A freely available public database, intended as a resource for researchers studying the immune response to SARS-CoV-2, is where the repertoires were released. Broad study findings and their caveats: The amount of clinical and demographic metadata varied by source and participant and was provided uncurated.

Inclusive of the bounding cysteine and phenylalanine, the CDR3 is 15 residues long. The retained sequence is limited to the CDR3, 45 bases, with the frame set at the first base. CDR1 is given as KGHSH and CDR2 as LQKENI, both from the germline V gene. Trimming takes 6 bases from V and 7 bases from J, and the germline ends sit 19 bases apart. Turning to this clone: Its antigen is currently not known. No quality values exist for individual bases; no much larger clone is one base distant.

TCRbeta CDR3 regions were amplified from genomic DNA using the immunoSEQ Assay, a bias-controlled multiplex PCR. The source study handled its data this way. The number of nucleated cells in each sample was estimated by amplification of reference gene primers within the assay. To quantify the absolute abundance of each unique TCRbeta CDR3 rearrangement, sequence reads were collapsed and filtered. For each sample, productive Simpson clonality was calculated as the square root of Simpson's diversity index across productive rearrangements. TCRdb provides this immuneACCESS table in a form limited to in-frame rearrangements. Some clones are lacking; in checked studies, under half of them reflect an unresolved V gene, and why the rest are absent is not known. The V and J calls and clone size were taken over from that table, and D and trimming were inferred from the DNA. Here the sample has fewer than 200,000 clones; around 90% occur a single time. The leading ten clones occupy under 25% of the sample.

Each collaborating institution followed its own protocols to collect whole blood in K2EDTA tubes. Collaborator samples were shipped for TCRbeta analysis as frozen whole blood, isolated PBMCs, or DNA extracted from either sample type. The chain was built from TRBV18 and TRBJ2-1; the D segment could be TRBD1, given 6 matching bases. The source material was peripheral blood. This receptor was taken from a man in his 60s with active or convalescent COVID-19. In nucleotides, the sequence is TGTGCCAGCTCTCCCGGGACACGGACGGGAAATGAGCAGTTCTTC. It codes for CASSPGTRTGNEQFF.